This T cell receptor beta chain is from a study of molecular identifiers for immune sequencing clone quantification. Turning to the study itself: Replicates split RNA from approximately 22,000 or 94,000 naive CD8 cells five ways, and the researchers sequenced four portions.

TCRdb ran MiXCR on the PCR reads and lists one entry per CDR3 protein. The profile shows about 640,000 distinct CDR3 sequences, just under 20% of them singletons. CDR1 and CDR2 (germline): MNHEY, SVGEGT. After removal of 4 bases from V and 3 bases from J, the junction contained 19 bases not matched to a gene. CDR3 length equals 19 residues. This chain joins TRBV6-2 or TRBV6-3 and TRBJ2-7; 9 nucleotides match TRBD2. This TCR derives from a human donor in good health. Some libraries in this study had Jurkat cell RNA spiked in. The source material was naive CD8+ T cells from blood, with Jurkat cell RNA spiked in. Described subset: FACS-sorted CD8+CD4-CCR7+CD45RA+ naive T cells. CDR3 DNA sequence: TGTGCCAGCAGTTCCCCAAATCCATGGACTAGCGAACTCCACTACGAGCAGTACTTC. Translating it yields CASSSPNPWTSELHYEQYF.